The T cell receptor beta chain under discussion was sequenced for a study of vaccination and CD4 T cells after COVID-19. Treatment defined: approximately nine-day PBMC culture with coronavirus spike peptide pools or control peptides (ViraFEST assay). Once peptide pools had expanded antigen-specific T cells, ViraFEST sequenced TCRs. This clonotype is labeled medium-sized. Its specificity is not known. Once obtained from cultured CD4+ T cells, the DNA was sequenced using the Oncomine TCR Beta short-read assay. TCRdb re-called the PCR reads through MiXCR, storing one row per CDR3 protein. The sample includes 22,000 or so distinct CDR3 sequences, around a third seen only once; the top ten take roughly an eighth. In germline, CDR1 is SNHLY, CDR2 FYNNEI. Trimming cost V 3 bases and J 7 bases, with 10 bases left between them. The length of the CDR3 is 14 residues.

The receptor was derived from a human donor with COVID-19. The chain couples TRBV2 to TRBJ1-6, with D unclear. The sequenced sample was cultured CD4+ T cells from blood. The CDR3 here is CASSEFRGNSPLHF. CDR3 bases: TGTGCCAGCAGTGAGTTCAGAGGGAATTCACCCCTCCACTTT.